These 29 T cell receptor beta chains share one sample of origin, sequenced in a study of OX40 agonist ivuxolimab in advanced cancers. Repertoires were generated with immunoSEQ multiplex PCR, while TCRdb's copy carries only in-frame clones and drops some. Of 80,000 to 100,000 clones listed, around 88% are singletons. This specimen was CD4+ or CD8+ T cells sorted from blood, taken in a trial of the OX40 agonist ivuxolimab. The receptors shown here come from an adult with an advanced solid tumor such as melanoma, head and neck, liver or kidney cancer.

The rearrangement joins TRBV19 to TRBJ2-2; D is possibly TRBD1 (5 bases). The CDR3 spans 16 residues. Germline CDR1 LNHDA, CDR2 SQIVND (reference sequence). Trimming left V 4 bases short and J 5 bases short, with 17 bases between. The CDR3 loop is CASSKGSGFETGELFF. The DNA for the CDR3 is TGTGCCAGTAGTAAGGGCTCAGGGTTCGAAACCGGGGAGCTGTTTTTT.

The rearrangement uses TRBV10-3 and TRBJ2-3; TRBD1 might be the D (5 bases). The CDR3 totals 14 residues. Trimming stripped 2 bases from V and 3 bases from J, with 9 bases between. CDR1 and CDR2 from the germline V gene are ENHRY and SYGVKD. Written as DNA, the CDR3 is TGTGCCATCAGTGAGAGTGGGGCTACAGATACGCAGTATTTT. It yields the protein CAISESGATDTQYF.

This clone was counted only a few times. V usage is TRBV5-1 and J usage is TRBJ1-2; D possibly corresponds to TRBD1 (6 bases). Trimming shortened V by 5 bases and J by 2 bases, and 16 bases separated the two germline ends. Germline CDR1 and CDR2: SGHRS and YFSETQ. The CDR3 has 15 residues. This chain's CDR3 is CASSPGWGQNYGYTF. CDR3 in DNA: TGCGCCAGCAGTCCTGGGTGGGGGCAAAACTATGGCTACACCTTC.

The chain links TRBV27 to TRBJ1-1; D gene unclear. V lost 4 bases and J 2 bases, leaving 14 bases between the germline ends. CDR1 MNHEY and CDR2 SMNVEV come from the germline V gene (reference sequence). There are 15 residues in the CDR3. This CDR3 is CASSSEHRGNTEAFF. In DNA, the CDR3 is TGTGCCAGCAGTTCTGAGCACAGAGGCAACACTGAAGCTTTCTTT.

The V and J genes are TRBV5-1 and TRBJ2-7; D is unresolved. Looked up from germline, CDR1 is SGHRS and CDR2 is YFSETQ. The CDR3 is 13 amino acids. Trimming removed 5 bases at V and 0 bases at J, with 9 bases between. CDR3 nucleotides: TGCGCCAGCAGTTCACGAACCTCCTACGAGCAGTACTTC. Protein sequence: CASSSRTSYEQYF.

The chain's CDR3 is CATSRDLAAGELFF. The CDR3 DNA follows: TGTGCCACCAGCAGAGATTTAGCAGCCGGGGAGCTGTTTTTT. The J gene is TRBJ2-2, the V gene TRBV15; D gene unclear. With 0 bases removed from V and 6 bases from J, the gap between germline ends came to 8 bases. The CDR3 has 14 amino acids. Germline CDR1 and CDR2: LNHNV and YYDKDF (reference sequence).

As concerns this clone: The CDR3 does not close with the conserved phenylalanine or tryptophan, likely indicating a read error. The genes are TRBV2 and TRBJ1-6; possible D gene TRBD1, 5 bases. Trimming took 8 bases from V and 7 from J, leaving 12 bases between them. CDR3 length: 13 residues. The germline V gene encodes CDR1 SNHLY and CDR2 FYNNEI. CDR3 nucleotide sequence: TGTGCCAGCGTGGGGGAAGGGAATTCACCCCTCCACCTT. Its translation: CASVGEGNSPLHL.

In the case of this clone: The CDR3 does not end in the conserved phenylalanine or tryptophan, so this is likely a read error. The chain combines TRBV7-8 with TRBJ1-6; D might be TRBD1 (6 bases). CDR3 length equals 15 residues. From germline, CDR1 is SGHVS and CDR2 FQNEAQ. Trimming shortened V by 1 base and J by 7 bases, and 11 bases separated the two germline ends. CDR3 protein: CASSLVAGDNSPLHL. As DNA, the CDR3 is TGTGCCAGCAGCTTAGTGGCAGGGGACAATTCACCCCTCCACCTT.

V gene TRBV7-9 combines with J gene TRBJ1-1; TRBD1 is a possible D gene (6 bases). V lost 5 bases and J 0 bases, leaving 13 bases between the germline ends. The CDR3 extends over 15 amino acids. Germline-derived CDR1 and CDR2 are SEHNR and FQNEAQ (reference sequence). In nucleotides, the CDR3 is TGTGCCAGCAGCGGCTTCAGGGGAATGAACACTGAAGCTTTCTTT. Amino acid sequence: CASSGFRGMNTEAFF.

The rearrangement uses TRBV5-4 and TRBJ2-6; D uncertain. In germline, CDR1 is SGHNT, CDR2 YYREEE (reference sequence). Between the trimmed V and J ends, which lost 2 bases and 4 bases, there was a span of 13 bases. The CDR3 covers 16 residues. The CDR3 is CASSFRVSQGANVLTF. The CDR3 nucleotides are TGTGCCAGCAGCTTTAGGGTTTCGCAGGGGGCCAACGTCCTGACTTTC. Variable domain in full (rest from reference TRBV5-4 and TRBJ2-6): ETGVTQSPTHLIKTRGQQVTLRCSSQSGHNTVSWYQQALGQGPQFIFQYYREEENGRGNFPPRFSGLQFPNYSSELNVNALELDDSALYLCASSFRVSQGANVLTFGAGSRLTVL.

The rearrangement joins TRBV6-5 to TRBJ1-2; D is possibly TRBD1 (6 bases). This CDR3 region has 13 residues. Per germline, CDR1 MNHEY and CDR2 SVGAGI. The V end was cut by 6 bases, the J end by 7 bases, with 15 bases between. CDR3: CASRLNRDVGYTF. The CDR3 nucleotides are TGTGCCAGCAGGCTTAACAGGGACGTTGGCTACACCTTC.

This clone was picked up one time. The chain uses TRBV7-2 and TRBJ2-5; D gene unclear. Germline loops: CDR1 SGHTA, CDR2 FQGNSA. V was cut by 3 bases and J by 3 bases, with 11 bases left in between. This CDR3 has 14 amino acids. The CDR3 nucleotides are TGTGCCAGCAGCTTCAACAGAGGAAAAGAGACCCAGTACTTC. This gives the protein CASSFNRGKETQYF.

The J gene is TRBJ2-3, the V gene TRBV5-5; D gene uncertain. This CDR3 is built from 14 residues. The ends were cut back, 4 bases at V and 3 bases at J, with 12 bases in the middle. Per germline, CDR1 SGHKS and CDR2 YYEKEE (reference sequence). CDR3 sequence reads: CASSRPSPTDTQYF. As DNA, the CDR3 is TGTGCCAGCAGCCGGCCTAGTCCAACAGATACGCAGTATTTT.

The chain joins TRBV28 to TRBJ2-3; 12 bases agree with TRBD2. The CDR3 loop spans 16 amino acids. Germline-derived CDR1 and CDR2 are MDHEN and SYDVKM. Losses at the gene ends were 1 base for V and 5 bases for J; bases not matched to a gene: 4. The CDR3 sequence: CASSLSSGLAGDTQYF. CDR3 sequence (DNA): TGTGCCAGCAGTTTATCTTCGGGACTAGCGGGAGATACGCAGTATTTT.

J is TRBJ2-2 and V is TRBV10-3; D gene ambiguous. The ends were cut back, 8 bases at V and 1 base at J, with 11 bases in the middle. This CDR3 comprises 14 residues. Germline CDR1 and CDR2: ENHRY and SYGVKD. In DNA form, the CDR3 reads TGTGCCATCCCCACTTCAGAGAACACCGGGGAGCTGTTTTTT. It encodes CAIPTSENTGELFF.

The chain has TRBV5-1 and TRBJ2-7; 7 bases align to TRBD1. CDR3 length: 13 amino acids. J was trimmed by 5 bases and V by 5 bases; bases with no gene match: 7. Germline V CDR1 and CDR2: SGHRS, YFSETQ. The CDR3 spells CASRKTGRDEQYF. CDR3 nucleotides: TGCGCCAGCAGAAAGACAGGGCGGGACGAGCAGTACTTC.

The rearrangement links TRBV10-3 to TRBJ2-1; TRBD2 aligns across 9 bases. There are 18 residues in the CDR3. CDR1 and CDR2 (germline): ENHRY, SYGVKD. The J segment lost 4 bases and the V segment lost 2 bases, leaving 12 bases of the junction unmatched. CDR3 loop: CAISEKVASGVGYNEQFF. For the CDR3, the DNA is TGTGCCATCAGTGAGAAAGTGGCTAGCGGGGTCGGGTACAATGAGCAGTTCTTC.

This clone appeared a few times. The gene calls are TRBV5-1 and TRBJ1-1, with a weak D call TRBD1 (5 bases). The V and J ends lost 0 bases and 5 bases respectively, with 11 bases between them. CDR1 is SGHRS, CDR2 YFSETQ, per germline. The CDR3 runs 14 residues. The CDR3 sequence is CASSLVRGETEAFF. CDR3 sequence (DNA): TGCGCCAGCAGCTTGGTGCGAGGGGAGACTGAAGCTTTCTTT. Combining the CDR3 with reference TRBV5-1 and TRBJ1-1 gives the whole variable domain KAGVTQTPRYLIKTRGQQVTLSCSPISGHRSVSWYQQTPGQGLQFLFEYFSETQRNKGNFPGRFSGRQFSNSRSEMNVSTLELGDSALYLCASSLVRGETEAFFGQGTRLTVV.

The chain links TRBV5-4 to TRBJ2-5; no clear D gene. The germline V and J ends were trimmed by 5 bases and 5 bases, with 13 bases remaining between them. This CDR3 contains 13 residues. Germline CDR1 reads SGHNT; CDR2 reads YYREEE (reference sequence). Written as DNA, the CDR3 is TGTGCCAGCAGGCAAACATCGACGGAGACCCAGTACTTC. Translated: CASRQTSTETQYF.

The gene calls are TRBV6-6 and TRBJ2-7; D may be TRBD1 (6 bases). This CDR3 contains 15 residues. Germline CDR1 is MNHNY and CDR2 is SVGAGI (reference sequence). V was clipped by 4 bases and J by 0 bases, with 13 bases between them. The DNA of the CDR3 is TGTGCCAGCAGTTTCGACAGGAGGAGCTCCTACGAGCAGTACTTC. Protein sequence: CASSFDRRSSYEQYF.

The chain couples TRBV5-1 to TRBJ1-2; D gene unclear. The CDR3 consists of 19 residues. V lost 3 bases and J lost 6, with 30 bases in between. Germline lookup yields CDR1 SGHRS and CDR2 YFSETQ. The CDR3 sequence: CASSSRRTEASFELNGYTF. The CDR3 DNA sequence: TGCGCCAGCAGCTCCCGGAGGACGGAGGCTTCCTTCGAGTTGAATGGCTACACCTTC.

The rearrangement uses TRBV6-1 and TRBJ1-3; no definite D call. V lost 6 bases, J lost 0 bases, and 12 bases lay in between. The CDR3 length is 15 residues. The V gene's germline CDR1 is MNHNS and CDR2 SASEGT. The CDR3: CASRLYTISGNTIYF. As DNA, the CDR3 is TGTGCCAGCAGATTATACACTATCTCTGGAAACACCATATATTTT.

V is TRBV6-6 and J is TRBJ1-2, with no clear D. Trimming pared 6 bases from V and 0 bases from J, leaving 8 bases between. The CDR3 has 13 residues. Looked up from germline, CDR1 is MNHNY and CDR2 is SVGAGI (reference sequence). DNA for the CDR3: TGTGCCAGCAGGCCGGGAGCTAACTATGGCTACACCTTC. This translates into CASRPGANYGYTF.

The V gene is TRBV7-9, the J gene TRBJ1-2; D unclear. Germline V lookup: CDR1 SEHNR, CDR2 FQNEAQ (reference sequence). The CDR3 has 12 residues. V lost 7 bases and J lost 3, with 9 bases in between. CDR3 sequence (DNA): TGTGCCAGCACCCCCCTTGACTATGGCTACACCTTC. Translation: CASTPLDYGYTF.

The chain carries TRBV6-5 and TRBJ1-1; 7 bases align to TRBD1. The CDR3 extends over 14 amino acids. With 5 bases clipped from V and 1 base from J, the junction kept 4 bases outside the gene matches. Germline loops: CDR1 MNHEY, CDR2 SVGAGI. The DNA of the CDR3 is TGTGCCAGCAGTACCGGGACAGCGAACACTGAAGCTTTCTTT. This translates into CASSTGTANTEAFF.

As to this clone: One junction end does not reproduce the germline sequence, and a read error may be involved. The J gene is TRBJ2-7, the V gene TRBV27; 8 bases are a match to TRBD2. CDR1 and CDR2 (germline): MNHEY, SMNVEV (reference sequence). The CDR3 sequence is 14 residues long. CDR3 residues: CASNLAGTLGEQYF. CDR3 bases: TGTGCCAGCAATTTAGCGGGGACCCTTGGAGAGCAGTACTTC.

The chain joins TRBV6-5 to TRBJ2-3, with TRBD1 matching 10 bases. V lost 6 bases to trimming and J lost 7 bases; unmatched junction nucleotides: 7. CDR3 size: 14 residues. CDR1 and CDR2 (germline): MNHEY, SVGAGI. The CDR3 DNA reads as TGTGCCAGCAGCCTGACAGGGGGCAGAAATACGCAGTATTTT. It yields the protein CASSLTGGRNTQYF.

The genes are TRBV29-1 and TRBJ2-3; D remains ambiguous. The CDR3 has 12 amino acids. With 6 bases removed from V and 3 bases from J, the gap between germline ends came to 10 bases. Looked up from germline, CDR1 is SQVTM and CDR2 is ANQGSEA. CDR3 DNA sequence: TGCAGCGTGGAGTTCGCAACAGATACGCAGTATTTT. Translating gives CSVEFATDTQYF.

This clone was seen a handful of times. The CDR3 loop is CASGLSETPRGTDTQYF. The CDR3 nucleotides are TGTGCTAGTGGTTTGTCGGAGACGCCCAGGGGGACAGATACGCAGTATTTT. This chain connects TRBV12-5 to TRBJ2-3, with TRBD1 identical over 7 bases. Germline loops: CDR1 LGHNT, CDR2 FRNRAP. The V and J ends lost 2 bases and 3 bases, in that order; junction bases with no gene match: 11. CDR3 length equals 17 residues.